These T cell receptor beta chains were read from a single sample in a study of cytotoxic CD8 clonotypes in ibrutinib-treated CLL. Profiled with immunoSEQ multiplex PCR; TCRdb holds only in-frame clones, not every one. Of about 140,000 clones listed, around 81% are singletons. The material was PBMCs, obtained after 36 months of ibrutinib treatment. These TCRs come from a human donor with chronic lymphocytic leukemia. Both conserved end residues are part of each CDR3. D genes are given only for firm matches. The size of a clone is reported for some rows only, either as once, few or many, or as a class for expanded clones.

clone size	D gene	J gene	V gene	CDR3 protein	CDR3 DNA
.	.	TRBJ2-7	TRBV5-1	CASSSLGAEQYF	TGCGCCAGCAGCAGCCTAGGGGCCGAGCAGTACTTC
.	TRBD2	TRBJ2-7	TRBV6-5	CASSRDYRNYEQYF	TGTGCCAGCAGCAGGGACTACCGAAACTACGAGCAGTACTTC
.	TRBD1	TRBJ2-7	TRBV5-1	CASSLPEQGLLNEQYF	TGCGCCAGCAGCTTGCCCGAACAGGGGCTTTTGAACGAGCAGTACTTC
.	TRBD1	TRBJ1-1	TRBV5-1	CASSFGGGGTGTEAFF	TGCGCCAGCAGCTTTGGAGGGGGCGGTACCGGCACTGAAGCTTTCTTT
.	TRBD1	TRBJ2-7	TRBV15	CATSPEGQGAYEQYF	TGTGCCACCAGCCCAGAGGGACAGGGGGCCTACGAGCAGTACTTC
.	.	TRBJ1-1	TRBV5-1	CASSSGGAGTEAFF	TGCGCCAGCAGCTCCGGGGGCGCAGGGACTGAAGCTTTCTTT
.	.	TRBJ2-6	TRBV30	CALGAVAGANVLTF	TGTGCTCTCGGCGCGGTGGCCGGGGCCAACGTCCTGACTTTC
.	.	TRBJ2-1	TRBV18	CASSPRLEYNEQFF	TGTGCCAGCTCACCAAGACTAGAATACAATGAGCAGTTCTTC
.	.	TRBJ1-2	TRBV20-1	CSAIEDYGYTF	TGCAGTGCTATAGAAGATTATGGCTACACCTTC
.	.	TRBJ2-7	TRBV2	CAITVGAYEQYF	TGTGCCATTACGGTAGGAGCCTACGAGCAGTACTTC
.	.	TRBJ1-3	TRBV7-3	CASSLFPASSGNTIYF	TGTGCCAGCAGCTTATTTCCAGCGAGCTCTGGAAACACCATATATTTT
.	TRBD1	TRBJ2-3	TRBV10-1	CASSEGTGVWTDTQYF	TGCGCCAGCAGTGAGGGGACAGGAGTGTGGACAGATACGCAGTATTTT
.	.	TRBJ2-7	TRBV18	CASSPQRDEQYF	TGTGCCAGCTCACCCCAAAGGGACGAGCAGTACTTC
.	.	TRBJ1-1	TRBV18	CASSPPLRANTEAFF	TGTGCCAGCTCACCTCCTCTTCGGGCGAACACTGAAGCTTTCTTT
.	.	TRBJ1-3	TRBV6-5	CASSSSVTGNTIYF	TGTGCCAGCAGTTCCTCAGTAACTGGAAACACCATATATTTT
.	TRBD2	TRBJ2-7	TRBV5-4	CASSLWGGREQYF	TGTGCCAGCAGCCTTTGGGGGGGTAGGGAGCAGTACTTC
.	.	TRBJ2-4	TRBV6-5	CASLPPPPNIQYF	TGTGCCAGCTTACCTCCTCCGCCAAACATTCAGTACTTC
.	.	TRBJ2-3	TRBV5-4	CASSLSGAGTDTQYF	TGTGCCAGCAGCTTGTCCGGGGCCGGCACAGATACGCAGTATTTT
.	.	TRBJ1-4	TRBV7-8	CASSPLSVGFNEKLFF	TGTGCCAGCAGCCCCCTTAGTGTAGGGTTTAATGAAAAACTGTTTTTT
.	TRBD1	TRBJ1-1	TRBV28	CASSHRGRVGTEAFF	TGTGCCAGCAGCCACAGGGGACGGGTCGGGACTGAAGCTTTCTTT
.	.	TRBJ2-1	TRBV5-1	CASSLGRWEDNEQFF	TGCGCCAGCAGCTTGGGCAGGTGGGAAGACAATGAGCAGTTCTTC
.	.	TRBJ1-3	TRBV7-6	CASSPGQLLSGNTIYF	TGTGCCAGCAGCCCCGGGCAGCTACTCTCTGGAAACACCATATATTTT
.	.	TRBJ2-2	TRBV6-4	CASSGRLNTGELFF	TGTGCCAGCAGTGGCAGGCTGAACACCGGGGAGCTGTTTTTT
.	.	TRBJ1-1	TRBV10-3	CAISVTMNTEAFF	TGTGCCATCAGTGTTACCATGAACACTGAAGCTTTCTTT
.	TRBD1	TRBJ1-5	TRBV19	CASSIQGGGQPQHF	TGTGCCAGTAGTATACAGGGGGGTGGTCAGCCCCAGCATTTT
.	TRBD1	TRBJ2-5	TRBV2	CASMETGGVETQYF	TGTGCCAGCATGGAGACAGGGGGCGTAGAGACCCAGTACTTC
.	.	TRBJ2-2	TRBV5-8	CASSLGLAMNTGELFF	TGTGCCAGCAGCTTGGGGCTAGCTATGAACACCGGGGAGCTGTTTTTT
.	.	TRBJ2-3	TRBV25-1	CASSEYRRTDTQYF	TGTGCCAGCAGTGAATATCGACGGACAGATACGCAGTATTTT
.	.	TRBJ2-3	TRBV7-3	CASSPDSSTDTQYF	TGTGCCAGCAGCCCGGACAGCAGCACAGATACGCAGTATTTT
few	.	TRBJ2-6	TRBV6-4	CASSRTSGANVLTF	TGTGCCAGCAGTCGGACATCCGGGGCCAACGTCCTGACTTTC
.	TRBD1	TRBJ1-2	TRBV28	CASSPPSRTGRYTF	TGTGCCAGCAGCCCACCAAGTCGGACAGGGAGGTACACCTTC
.	.	TRBJ2-7	TRBV18	CASSRTESSYEQYF	TGTGCCAGCTCAAGGACCGAAAGCTCCTACGAGCAGTACTTC
.	.	TRBJ1-2	TRBV11-2	CASSLMVDGYTF	TGTGCCAGCAGCTTGATGGTCGATGGCTACACCTTC
.	.	TRBJ2-1	TRBV10-3	CAISEDGNNEQFF	TGTGCCATCAGTGAAGATGGGAACAATGAGCAGTTCTTC
.	.	TRBJ2-3	TRBV30	CAWSVGGLEYF	TGTGCCTGGAGTGTGGGTGGCCTAGAGTATTTT
.	TRBD1	TRBJ2-5	TRBV7-9	CASSLVSPGQGVETQYF	TGTGCCAGCAGCTTAGTTTCTCCGGGACAGGGAGTAGAGACCCAGTACTTC
.	.	TRBJ1-2	TRBV6-5	CASSYSVGADSNGYTF	TGTGCCAGCAGTTACTCGGTGGGGGCCGATTCTAATGGCTACACCTTC
.	.	TRBJ2-3	TRBV5-1	CASSFGTPFTDTQYF	TGCGCCAGCAGCTTCGGGACACCGTTCACAGATACGCAGTATTTT
.	.	TRBJ2-1	TRBV29-1	CSVPGGGTNEQFF	TGCAGCGTCCCGGGGGGCGGGACCAATGAGCAGTTCTTC
.	.	TRBJ1-6	TRBV27	CASSHGGLNSPLHF	TGTGCCAGCAGCCACGGGGGGCTGAATTCACCCCTCCACTTT
few	TRBD1	TRBJ1-2	TRBV19	CASSTHRGGYTF	TGTGCCAGTAGTACACACAGGGGTGGCTACACCTTC